A selection of T cell receptor beta chains follows, all from one sample in a study of vaccination and CD4 T cells after COVID-19. From the PCR reads, TCRdb called clonotypes with MiXCR, one entry per CDR3 protein. The data show about 24,000 distinct CDR3 sequences, more than 25% seen once. These receptors are not linked to any known antigen. The sample consisted of CD4+ T cells from blood, cultured in vitro, taken about 7 months after SARS-CoV-2 vaccination. These receptors were obtained from a human donor who had recovered from COVID-19. Each CDR3 is given with its conserved first and last residue. D genes are given only for firm matches. Only some rows state a clone size, as once, few, many or a class for expanded clones.

j_gene: TRBJ1-5
d_gene: -
v_gene: TRBV28
abundance: -
CDR3nt: TGTGCCAGCACCCTCTCTCAGGGGTATCGGAATCAGCCCCAGCATTTT
CDR3aa: CASTLSQGYRNQPQHF

j_gene: TRBJ1-1
d_gene: TRBD1
v_gene: TRBV20-1
abundance: medium-sized
CDR3nt: TGCAGTGCATCCGGACAGGGAGCGGGGAACACTGAAGCTTTCTTT
CDR3aa: CSASGQGAGNTEAFF

j_gene: TRBJ2-1
d_gene: -
v_gene: TRBV20-1
abundance: -
CDR3nt: TGCAGTGCCCGAAAGGGGAGCTCCTACAATGAGCAGTTCTTC
CDR3aa: CSARKGSSYNEQFF

j_gene: TRBJ2-7
d_gene: -
v_gene: TRBV29-1
abundance: few
CDR3nt: TGCAGCGTTGGGCCAGGGTCACGGTACGAGCAGTACTTC
CDR3aa: CSVGPGSRYEQYF

j_gene: TRBJ1-2
d_gene: -
v_gene: TRBV7-9
abundance: few
CDR3nt: TGTGCCAGCAGCTTAGTAGGCGGCCCGGGGGGCTACACCTTC
CDR3aa: CASSLVGGPGGYTF

j_gene: TRBJ2-3
d_gene: -
v_gene: TRBV6-1
abundance: -
CDR3nt: TGTGCCAGCAGTGAAGGGTGGCGGGAAGATACGCAGTATTTT
CDR3aa: CASSEGWREDTQYF

j_gene: TRBJ1-2
d_gene: -
v_gene: TRBV29-1
abundance: medium-sized
CDR3nt: TGCAGCGTTGAGGCCCCGAACGGCCAGGATTTCTATGGCTACACCTTC
CDR3aa: CSVEAPNGQDFYGYTF

j_gene: TRBJ1-6
d_gene: -
v_gene: TRBV7-2
abundance: -
CDR3nt: TGTGCCAGCAGTTTCTCACAGGGCACCTATAATTCACCCCTCCACTTT
CDR3aa: CASSFSQGTYNSPLHF

j_gene: TRBJ2-7
d_gene: -
v_gene: TRBV6-5
abundance: -
CDR3nt: TGTGCCAGCAGTTACCGCGACAGGGCGGGATACGAGCAGTACTTC
CDR3aa: CASSYRDRAGYEQYF

j_gene: TRBJ2-5
d_gene: -
v_gene: TRBV5-1
abundance: -
CDR3nt: TGCGCCAGCAGCTTGACGGACCAAGAGACCCAGTACTTC
CDR3aa: CASSLTDQETQYF

j_gene: TRBJ1-6
d_gene: -
v_gene: TRBV7-9
abundance: few
CDR3nt: TGTGCCAGCAGCTGGGGAGAACTACGCACCCTCCACTTT
CDR3aa: CASSWGELRTLHF